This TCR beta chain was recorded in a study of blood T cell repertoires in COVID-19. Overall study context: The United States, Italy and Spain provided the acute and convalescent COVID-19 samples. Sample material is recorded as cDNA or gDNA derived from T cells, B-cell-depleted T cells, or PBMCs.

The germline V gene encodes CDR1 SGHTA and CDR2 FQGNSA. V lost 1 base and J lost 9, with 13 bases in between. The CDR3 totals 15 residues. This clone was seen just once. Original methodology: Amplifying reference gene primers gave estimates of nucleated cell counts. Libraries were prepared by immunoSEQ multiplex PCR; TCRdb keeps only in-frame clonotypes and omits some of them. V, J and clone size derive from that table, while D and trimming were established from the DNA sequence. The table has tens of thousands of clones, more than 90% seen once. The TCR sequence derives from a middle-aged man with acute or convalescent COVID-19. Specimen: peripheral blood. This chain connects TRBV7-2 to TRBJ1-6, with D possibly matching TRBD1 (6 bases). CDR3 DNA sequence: TGTGCCAGCAGCTTAGAACGGCCAGGGGTTTCACCCCTCCACTTT. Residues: CASSLERPGVSPLHF.